Sequencing of this T cell receptor (beta chain) was carried out in a study of identical twins. Study results and limitations: Monozygotic twin pairs showed more out-of-frame TCR alpha sharing than models estimated. Abundant beta clonotypes from cord blood bore fewer insertions; memory repertoires lacked this pattern. Weaker excess twin sharing was observed in beta out-of-frame sequences.

Turning to this clonotype: The antigen is unknown.

TCRdb reprocessed the 5' RACE reads with MiXCR, giving one entry per CDR3 protein. Here the sample spans fewer than 250,000 distinct CDR3 sequences, less than 10% being singletons. The CDR3 consists of 13 residues. V lost 3 bases, J lost 3 bases, and 12 bases lay in between. Per the germline V gene, CDR1 is DFQATT and CDR2 is SNEGSKA (reference sequence). What was sequenced was memory (CD45RO+) T cells sorted from blood. This TCR came from a woman aged 18-29 years in good health. The V call is TRBV20-1, the J call TRBJ2-7; possible D gene TRBD2, 6 bases. The DNA for the CDR3 is TGCAGTGCTAGCCTGGGACTGAACTACGAGCAGTACTTC. Its translation is CSASLGLNYEQYF.